The rows below give T cell receptor beta chains drawn from one sample of a study of technical replicates of blood from four donors. TCRdb keeps only in-frame clones here, not all; method: immunoSEQ multiplex PCR. The top ten clones hold about 5% of a sample with under 100,000 clones, approximately 86% of them seen once. The sequenced sample was PBMCs. These receptors all come from a human donor in good health. Some clones in this sample may be carry-over from other donors' samples. CDR3s include the opening cysteine and the closing phenylalanine or tryptophan. Fields, in order: V gene, J gene, D gene, CDR3 protein. The D gene is left open where the match is weak.

V gene: TRBV5-4
J gene: TRBJ1-2
D gene: -
CDR3 protein: CASSLGQPRRGYTF

V gene: TRBV15
J gene: TRBJ2-2
D gene: -
CDR3 protein: CATSERKRGELFF

V gene: TRBV7-3
J gene: TRBJ2-1
D gene: TRBD2
CDR3 protein: CASSLGTSGGEQFF

V gene: TRBV18
J gene: TRBJ2-7
D gene: -
CDR3 protein: CASSPFEKGGEQYF

V gene: TRBV7-2
J gene: TRBJ2-5
D gene: -
CDR3 protein: CASSLQSSEETQYF

V gene: TRBV4-3
J gene: TRBJ2-1
D gene: TRBD2
CDR3 protein: CASSQDPGTSGRRSEQFF

V gene: TRBV5-4
J gene: TRBJ2-1
D gene: TRBD1
CDR3 protein: CASSLGGTGGYNEQFF

V gene: TRBV7-9
J gene: TRBJ1-1
D gene: -
CDR3 protein: CASSFPGDTEAFF

V gene: TRBV7-9
J gene: TRBJ2-7
D gene: TRBD2
CDR3 protein: CASSPGGRGASYEQYF

V gene: TRBV30
J gene: TRBJ1-1
D gene: -
CDR3 protein: CAWSVQGSRRLNTEAFF

V gene: TRBV18
J gene: TRBJ2-2
D gene: TRBD2
CDR3 protein: CASSPYRTSGRNTGELFF

V gene: TRBV19
J gene: TRBJ1-1
D gene: -
CDR3 protein: CASSTPGQLSPEAFF

V gene: TRBV6-5
J gene: TRBJ1-2
D gene: -
CDR3 protein: CASSGRTGGNYGYTF

V gene: TRBV6-4
J gene: TRBJ2-3
D gene: -
CDR3 protein: CASSDRPGKSTDTQYF

V gene: TRBV11-2
J gene: TRBJ2-3
D gene: -
CDR3 protein: CASSQGGRGKRDTQYF

V gene: TRBV5-8
J gene: TRBJ1-5
D gene: -
CDR3 protein: CASSLEQGINQPQHF

V gene: TRBV27
J gene: TRBJ2-3
D gene: TRBD2
CDR3 protein: CASSLVSGVRTDTQYF

V gene: TRBV29-1
J gene: TRBJ2-1
D gene: -
CDR3 protein: CSVKRGNNEQFF

V gene: TRBV4-3
J gene: TRBJ2-3
D gene: -
CDR3 protein: CASSQDRGSTDTQYF

V gene: TRBV5-1
J gene: TRBJ1-1
D gene: TRBD1
CDR3 protein: CASSKGQGGSDTEAFF

V gene: TRBV4-1
J gene: TRBJ2-6
D gene: TRBD1
CDR3 protein: CASSPAGGSGANVLTF

V gene: TRBV30
J gene: TRBJ2-6
D gene: -
CDR3 protein: CAATGTSTGGANVLTF

V gene: TRBV5-6
J gene: TRBJ1-4
D gene: -
CDR3 protein: CASSLSPRTDNEKLFF

V gene: TRBV6-5
J gene: TRBJ2-1
D gene: TRBD2
CDR3 protein: CASSGIAGDLNEQFF

V gene: TRBV6-4
J gene: TRBJ2-7
D gene: TRBD2
CDR3 protein: CANILAGGSYEQYF

V gene: TRBV7-9
J gene: TRBJ2-3
D gene: TRBD2
CDR3 protein: CASSFNLAESTDTQYF

V gene: TRBV18
J gene: TRBJ2-7
D gene: TRBD2
CDR3 protein: CASSPGTSDYEQYF

V gene: TRBV28
J gene: TRBJ2-5
D gene: -
CDR3 protein: CASRETVQETQYF

V gene: TRBV4-1
J gene: TRBJ2-2
D gene: TRBD2
CDR3 protein: CASSQDFGGGAVGELFF

V gene: TRBV4-3
J gene: TRBJ2-3
D gene: -
CDR3 protein: CASSQGERTQYF

V gene: TRBV6-1
J gene: TRBJ2-7
D gene: TRBD2
CDR3 protein: CASSVETSGPYEQYF

V gene: TRBV7-6
J gene: TRBJ2-7
D gene: TRBD1
CDR3 protein: CASSRDRAYEQYF

V gene: TRBV27
J gene: TRBJ2-2
D gene: TRBD2
CDR3 protein: CASSLRTGGSNTGELFF

V gene: TRBV6-6
J gene: TRBJ1-2
D gene: TRBD1
CDR3 protein: CASAGTADGYTF

V gene: TRBV5-6
J gene: TRBJ2-7
D gene: TRBD2
CDR3 protein: CASSSRTSGRALEQYF

V gene: TRBV6-5
J gene: TRBJ1-1
D gene: TRBD1
CDR3 protein: CASSYEGQGWTEAFF

V gene: TRBV5-1
J gene: TRBJ1-2
D gene: -
CDR3 protein: CASSFEAAPPYGYTF

V gene: TRBV9
J gene: TRBJ1-2
D gene: -
CDR3 protein: CASSASGVGYGYTF

V gene: TRBV5-1
J gene: TRBJ2-1
D gene: TRBD2
CDR3 protein: CASSLGLAGGYNEQFF

V gene: TRBV4-1
J gene: TRBJ1-4
D gene: -
CDR3 protein: CASSQDPPFGRVGEKLFF

V gene: TRBV9
J gene: TRBJ2-2
D gene: TRBD2
CDR3 protein: CASSVVDSGRELFF

V gene: TRBV14
J gene: TRBJ2-7
D gene: -
CDR3 protein: CASSHDSTVSEQYF

V gene: TRBV18
J gene: TRBJ2-7
D gene: -
CDR3 protein: CASSLDSKAYEQYF

V gene: TRBV6-6
J gene: TRBJ2-1
D gene: TRBD1
CDR3 protein: CASSSTQGSYNEQFF